Each of the 3 T cell receptor beta chains below was sequenced from the same sample in a study of T cells in Graves' hyperthyroidism and ophthalmopathy. It was RNA transcripts that yielded the amplified TCR beta CDR3 regions. A first-round RT-PCR of the TCR CDR3 used the HTBI primer set. Via MiXCR, TCRdb re-called the multiplex PCR reads, giving one row per CDR3 protein. Of around 340,000 distinct CDR3 sequences listed, around 20% are singletons. The sequencing sample was made of blood. The receptors here all came from a woman between 50 and 59 years old with Graves' hyperthyroidism.

This clonotype was picked up a small number of times. The rearrangement joins TRBV29-1 to TRBJ2-1; 7 nucleotides align to TRBD1. The CDR3 runs to 13 residues. J was trimmed by 3 bases and V by 7 bases; bases with no gene match: 6. CDR1 and CDR2 (germline): SQVTM, ANQGSEA. CDR3 coding DNA: TGCAGCGCCGGACAGGCTAGCTACAATGAGCAGTTCTTC. Its translation is CSAGQASYNEQFF.

This chain connects TRBV20-1 to TRBJ1-2, with TRBD1 identical over 12 bases. V shed 5 bases, J shed 2 bases, and the junction held 0 bases outside the gene matches. In germline, CDR1 is DFQATT, CDR2 SNEGSKA (reference sequence). This CDR3 comprises 13 residues. CDR3: CSAGTGGNYGYTF. For the CDR3, the DNA is TGCAGTGCTGGGACAGGGGGCAACTATGGCTACACCTTC.

This clonotype was found many times. The V and J genes are TRBV2 and TRBJ1-2; 7 nucleotides agree with TRBD1. The junction had 4 bases not matched to a gene; V was cut back by 5 bases and J by 4 bases. This CDR3 region has 13 residues. CDR1 SNHLY and CDR2 FYNNEI come from the germline V gene. CDR3 protein: CASSPTGVYGYTF. The CDR3 region has the DNA TGTGCCAGCAGTCCTACAGGGGTCTATGGCTACACCTTC.